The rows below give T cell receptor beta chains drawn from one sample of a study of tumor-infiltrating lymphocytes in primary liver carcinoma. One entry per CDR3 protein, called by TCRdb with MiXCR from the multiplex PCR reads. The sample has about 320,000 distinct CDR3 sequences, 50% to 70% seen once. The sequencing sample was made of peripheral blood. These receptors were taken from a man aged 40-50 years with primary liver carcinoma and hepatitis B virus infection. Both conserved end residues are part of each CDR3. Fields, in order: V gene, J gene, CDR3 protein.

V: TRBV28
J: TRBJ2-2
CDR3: CASSSGGNTGELFF

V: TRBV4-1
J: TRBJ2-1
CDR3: CASSQDPLVNEYFF

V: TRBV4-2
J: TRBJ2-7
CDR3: CASSLDSGRDNEQYF

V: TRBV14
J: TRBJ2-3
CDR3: CASSREADNTDTQYF

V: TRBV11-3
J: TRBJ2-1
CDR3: CASSLPYPYNEQFF

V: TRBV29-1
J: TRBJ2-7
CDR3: CSFWTGDEQYF

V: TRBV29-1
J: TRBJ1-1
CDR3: CSVVGDGKMNTEAFF

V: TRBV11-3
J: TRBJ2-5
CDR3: CASSLEGTSGQETRYF

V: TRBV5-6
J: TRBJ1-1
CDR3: CASSSEVLGQGSPEAFF

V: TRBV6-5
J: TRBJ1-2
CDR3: CASSLGINYGYTF

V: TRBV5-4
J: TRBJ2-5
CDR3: CVSSRAGGPQETQYF

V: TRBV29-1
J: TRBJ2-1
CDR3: CSVASGRAYNEQFF

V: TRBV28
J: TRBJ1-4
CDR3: CASSPPGQGDEKLFF

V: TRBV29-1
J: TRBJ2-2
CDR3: CSACAGVHTGELFF

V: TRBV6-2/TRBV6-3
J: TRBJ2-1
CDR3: CASKSSSYNKQFF

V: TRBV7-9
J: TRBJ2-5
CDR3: CASSLSRRAPQDFRETQYF

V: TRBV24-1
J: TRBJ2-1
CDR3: CATQRDYNEQFF

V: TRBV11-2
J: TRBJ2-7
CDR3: CAGSPLDSSYEQYF

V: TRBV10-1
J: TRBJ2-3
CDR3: CANSDEGVGDMQYF

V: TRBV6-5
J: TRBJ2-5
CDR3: CATRQTGIIQETQYF

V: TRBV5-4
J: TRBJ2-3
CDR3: CASSLGGGRSDTQFF

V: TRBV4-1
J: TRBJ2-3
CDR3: CASSRGSWVDTQYF

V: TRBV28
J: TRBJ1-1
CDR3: CANGMIGEAFF

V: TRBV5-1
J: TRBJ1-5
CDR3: CASSPDGSNQPQHF

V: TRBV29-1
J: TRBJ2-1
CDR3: CSVKTNSYNEQFF

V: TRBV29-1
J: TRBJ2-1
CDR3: CSVGVAGVYGEQFF

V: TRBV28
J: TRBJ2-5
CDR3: CASKRQLPLQETQYF

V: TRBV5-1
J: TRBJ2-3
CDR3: CASSLGASGGSTDTQYF

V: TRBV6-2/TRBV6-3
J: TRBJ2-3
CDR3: CASCYPYSGRVTDTRYF

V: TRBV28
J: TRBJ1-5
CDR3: CASSLPGGGFNQPQNF

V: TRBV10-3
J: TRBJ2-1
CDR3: CAIRPRSYNEQFF

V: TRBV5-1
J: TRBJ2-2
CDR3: CASSTRQKNTGELFF

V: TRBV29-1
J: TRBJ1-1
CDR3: CSFWAIPTEAFF

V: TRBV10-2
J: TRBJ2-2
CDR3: CAARVTNTGELFF

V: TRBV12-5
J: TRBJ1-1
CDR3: CASGQQGNTEAFF

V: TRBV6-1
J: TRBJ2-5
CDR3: CASSEGTAEETQYF

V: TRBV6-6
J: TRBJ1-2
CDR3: CASSETGDYGYTF

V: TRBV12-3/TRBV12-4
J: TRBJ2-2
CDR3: CASSLSPGELFF

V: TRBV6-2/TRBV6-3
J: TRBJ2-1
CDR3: CASGRSVNEQFF

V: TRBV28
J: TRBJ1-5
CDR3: CASSIRGHLRPNSNQPQHF

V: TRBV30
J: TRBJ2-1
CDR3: CAWTVKDEQFF

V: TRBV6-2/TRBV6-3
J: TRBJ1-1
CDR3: CASSPSTGAILNTEAFF

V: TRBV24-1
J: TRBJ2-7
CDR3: CATSAGASYEQYF

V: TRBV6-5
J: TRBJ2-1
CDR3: CASSRTDYNEQFF

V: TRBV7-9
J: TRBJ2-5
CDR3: CASSLFGDQETQYF

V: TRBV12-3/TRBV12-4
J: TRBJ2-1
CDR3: CASRRGLAGSYNEQFF

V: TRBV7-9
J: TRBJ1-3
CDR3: CTSSLALGSGNTIYF

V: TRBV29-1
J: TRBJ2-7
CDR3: CSVSGTSESRAHEQYF

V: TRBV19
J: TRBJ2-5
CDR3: CASSPERVAETQYF

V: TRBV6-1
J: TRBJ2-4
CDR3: CASSEVGNGRAKNIQYF

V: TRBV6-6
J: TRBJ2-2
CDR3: CASSSLAEVGMDGELFF

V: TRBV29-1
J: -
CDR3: CSISQGSGQYF

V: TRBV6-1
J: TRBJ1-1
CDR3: CASRVQQLNTEAFF

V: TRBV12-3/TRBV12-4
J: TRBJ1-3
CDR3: CASSLGQLLSGNTIYF

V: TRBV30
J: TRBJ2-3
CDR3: CAWSSSGASTDTQYF

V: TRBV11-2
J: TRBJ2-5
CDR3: CASSLMKVGETHYF

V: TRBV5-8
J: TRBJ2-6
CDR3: CASSPGDSGANVLTF

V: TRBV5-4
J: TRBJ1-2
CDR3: CASSLKGVPLGYTF

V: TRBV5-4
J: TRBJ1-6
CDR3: CASSLMGGFNSPLHF

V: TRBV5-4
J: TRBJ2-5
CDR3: CASSLFSPGETQYF